This T cell receptor (beta chain) was identified in a study of Ad26.COV2.S vaccination and SARS-CoV-2 variants. Study information: In the COV1001 trial, the donor was in the Ad26.COV2.S arm.

Documented treatment: some 20 received Ad26.COV2.S at low or high dose, single or two shots; several received placebo; per-sample allocation not given. On day 63 after the first injection, vaccine and placebo recipients gave samples. The repertoire was sequenced with immunoSEQ multiplex PCR; TCRdb's copy has only in-frame clones and lacks some. The table lists roughly 300,000 clones, around 89% of them singletons. The CDR3 has 15 amino acids. Germline-derived CDR1 and CDR2 are LNHDA and SQIVND (reference sequence). V was clipped by 5 bases and J by 0 bases, with 14 bases between them. The material was peripheral blood, obtained in a trial of Ad26.COV2.S vaccine versus placebo. The sequence was collected from a person aged 18-60 years who received the Ad26.COV2.S COVID-19 vaccine or a placebo. The V gene is TRBV19, the J gene TRBJ2-7; unclear D gene. The CDR3 sequence is CASSYGFASSYEQYF. CDR3 coding DNA: TGTGCCAGTAGTTACGGTTTTGCCAGCTCCTACGAGCAGTACTTC. Looking up the rest from reference TRBV19 and TRBJ2-7 gives the full variable domain: DGGITQSPKYLFRKEGQNVTLSCEQNLNHDAMYWYRQDPGQGLRLIYYSQIVNDFQKGDIAEGYSVSREKKESFPLTVTSAQKNPTAFYLCASSYGFASSYEQYFGPGTRLTVT.